This T cell receptor beta chain was profiled in a study of blood T cell repertoires in COVID-19. Sequenced by immunoSEQ multiplex PCR; TCRdb stores in-frame clones only, minus some. The repertoire consists of more than 300,000 clones, with more than 80% occurring once and the leading ten covering 5% to 7.5%. This CDR3 region has 14 residues. Germline V CDR1 and CDR2: SNHLY, FYNNEI. V lost 0 bases and J lost 1, with 6 bases in between. The TCR comes from a man aged 18-30 years who had recovered from COVID-19. The genes are TRBV2 and TRBJ1-1; D might be TRBD1 (5 bases). Input material: peripheral blood. The CDR3 reads CASSEAGENTEAFF. CDR3 DNA: TGTGCCAGCAGTGAAGCAGGGGAGAACACTGAAGCTTTCTTT.